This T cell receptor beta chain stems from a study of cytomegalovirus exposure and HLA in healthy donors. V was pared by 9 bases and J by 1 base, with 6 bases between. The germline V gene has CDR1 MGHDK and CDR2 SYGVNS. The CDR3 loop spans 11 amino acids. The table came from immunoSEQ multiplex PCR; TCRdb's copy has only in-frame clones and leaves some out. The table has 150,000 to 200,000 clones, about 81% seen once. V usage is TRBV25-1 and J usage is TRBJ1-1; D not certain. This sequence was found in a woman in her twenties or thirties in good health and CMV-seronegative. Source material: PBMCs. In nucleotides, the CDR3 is TGTGCCAGTGTATGGAACACTGAAGCTTTCTTT. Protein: CASVWNTEAFF.